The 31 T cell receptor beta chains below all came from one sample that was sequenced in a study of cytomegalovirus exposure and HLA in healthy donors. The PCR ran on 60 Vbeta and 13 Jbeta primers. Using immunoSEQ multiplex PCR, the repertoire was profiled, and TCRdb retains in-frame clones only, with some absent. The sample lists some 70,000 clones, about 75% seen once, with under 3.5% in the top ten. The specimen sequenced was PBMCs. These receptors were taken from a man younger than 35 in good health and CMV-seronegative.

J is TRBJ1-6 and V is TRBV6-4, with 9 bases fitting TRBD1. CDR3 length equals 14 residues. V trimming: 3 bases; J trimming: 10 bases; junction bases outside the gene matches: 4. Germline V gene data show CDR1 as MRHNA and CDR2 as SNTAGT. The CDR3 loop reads CASSEQGAGSPLHF. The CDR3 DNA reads TGTGCCAGCAGTGAACAGGGGGCTGGATCACCCCTCCACTTT.

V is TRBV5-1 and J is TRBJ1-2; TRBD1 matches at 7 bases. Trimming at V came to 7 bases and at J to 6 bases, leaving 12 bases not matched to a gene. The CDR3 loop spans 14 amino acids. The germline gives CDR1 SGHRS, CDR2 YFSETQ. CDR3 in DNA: TGCGCCAGCCGCCAAGAACAGGGGCCCCATGGCTACACCTTC. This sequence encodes CASRQEQGPHGYTF.

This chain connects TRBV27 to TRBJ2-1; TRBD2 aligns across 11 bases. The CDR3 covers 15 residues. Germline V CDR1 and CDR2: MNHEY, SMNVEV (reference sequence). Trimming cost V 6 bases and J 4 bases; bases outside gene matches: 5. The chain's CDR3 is CASRELAGAYNEQFF. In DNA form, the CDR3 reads TGTGCCAGCAGAGAACTAGCGGGAGCATACAATGAGCAGTTCTTC.

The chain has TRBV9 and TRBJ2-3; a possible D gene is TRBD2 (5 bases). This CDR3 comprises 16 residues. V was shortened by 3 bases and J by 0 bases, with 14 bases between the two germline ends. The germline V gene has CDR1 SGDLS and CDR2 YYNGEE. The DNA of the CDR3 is TGTGCCAGCAGCGAACAACCGGACTGGAGCACAGATACGCAGTATTTT. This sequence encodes CASSEQPDWSTDTQYF. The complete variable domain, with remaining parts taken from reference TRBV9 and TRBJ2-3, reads DSGVTQTPKHLITATGQRVTLRCSPRSGDLSVYWYQQSLDQGLQFLIQYYNGEERAKGNILERFSAQQFPDLHSELNLSSLELGDSALYFCASSEQPDWSTDTQYFGPGTRLTVL.

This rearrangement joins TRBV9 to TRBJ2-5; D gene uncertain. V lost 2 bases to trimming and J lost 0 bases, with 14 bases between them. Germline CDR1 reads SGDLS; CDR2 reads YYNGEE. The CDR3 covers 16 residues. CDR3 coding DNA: TGTGCCAGCAGCGTTGGCCTCGGAGTGTACCAAGAGACCCAGTACTTC. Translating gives CASSVGLGVYQETQYF.

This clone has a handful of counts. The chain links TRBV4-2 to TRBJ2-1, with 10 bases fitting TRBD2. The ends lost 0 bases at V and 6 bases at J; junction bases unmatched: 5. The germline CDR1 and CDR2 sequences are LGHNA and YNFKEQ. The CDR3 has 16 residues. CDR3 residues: CASSQDESGGANEQFF. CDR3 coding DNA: TGTGCCAGCAGCCAAGATGAGAGCGGGGGGGCCAATGAGCAGTTCTTC.

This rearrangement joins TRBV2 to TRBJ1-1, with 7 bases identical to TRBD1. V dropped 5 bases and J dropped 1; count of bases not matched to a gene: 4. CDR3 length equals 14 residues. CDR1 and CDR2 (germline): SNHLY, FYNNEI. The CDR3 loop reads CASSSRTGNTEAFF. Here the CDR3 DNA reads TGTGCCAGCAGTTCGAGGACAGGGAACACTGAAGCTTTCTTT.

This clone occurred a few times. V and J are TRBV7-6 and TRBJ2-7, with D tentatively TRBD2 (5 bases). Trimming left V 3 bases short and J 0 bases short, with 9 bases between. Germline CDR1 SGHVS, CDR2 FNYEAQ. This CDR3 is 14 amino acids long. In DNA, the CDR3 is TGTGCCAGCAGCTTGACGGGGAGCTCCTACGAGCAGTACTTC. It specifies CASSLTGSSYEQYF.

DNA for the CDR3: TGCGCCAGCAGCTTGAACTGGTCAACTAATGAAAAACTGTTTTTT. Translating gives CASSLNWSTNEKLFF. The chain recombines TRBV5-1 with TRBJ1-4; unclear D gene. The CDR3 is 15 residues long. The ends were cut back, 1 base at V and 0 bases at J, with 7 bases in the middle. CDR1 and CDR2 (germline): SGHRS, YFSETQ. The full variable domain, with the rest looked up from reference TRBV5-1 and TRBJ1-4, is KAGVTQTPRYLIKTRGQQVTLSCSPISGHRSVSWYQQTPGQGLQFLFEYFSETQRNKGNFPGRFSGRQFSNSRSEMNVSTLELGDSALYLCASSLNWSTNEKLFFGSGTQLSVL.

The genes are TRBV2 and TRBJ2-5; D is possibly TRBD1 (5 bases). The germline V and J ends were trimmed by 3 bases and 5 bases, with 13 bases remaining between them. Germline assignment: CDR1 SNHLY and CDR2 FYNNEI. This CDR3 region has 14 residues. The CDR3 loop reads CASSDAGLKETQYF. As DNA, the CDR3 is TGTGCCAGCAGTGACGCAGGGTTGAAGGAGACCCAGTACTTC.

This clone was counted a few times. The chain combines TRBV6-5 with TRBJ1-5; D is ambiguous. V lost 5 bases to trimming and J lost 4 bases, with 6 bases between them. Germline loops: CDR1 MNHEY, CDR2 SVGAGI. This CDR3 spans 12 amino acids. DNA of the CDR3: TGTGCCAGCAGTAACACAAATCAGCCCCAGCATTTT. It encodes CASSNTNQPQHF.

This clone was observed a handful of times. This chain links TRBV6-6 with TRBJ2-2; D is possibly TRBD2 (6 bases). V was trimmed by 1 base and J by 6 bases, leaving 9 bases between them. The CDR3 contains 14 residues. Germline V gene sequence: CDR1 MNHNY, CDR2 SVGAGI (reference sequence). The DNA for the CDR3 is TGTGCCAGCAGTTACTGGGGGGAGGCCGGGGAGCTGTTTTTT. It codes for CASSYWGEAGELFF.

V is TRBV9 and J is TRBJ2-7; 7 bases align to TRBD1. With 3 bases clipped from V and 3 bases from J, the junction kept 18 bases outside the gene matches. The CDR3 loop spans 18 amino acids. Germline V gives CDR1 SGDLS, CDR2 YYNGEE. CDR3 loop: CASSENTPLPGQSYEQYV. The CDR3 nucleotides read TGTGCCAGCAGCGAAAATACCCCCCTCCCGGGACAGAGCTACGAGCAGTACGTC.

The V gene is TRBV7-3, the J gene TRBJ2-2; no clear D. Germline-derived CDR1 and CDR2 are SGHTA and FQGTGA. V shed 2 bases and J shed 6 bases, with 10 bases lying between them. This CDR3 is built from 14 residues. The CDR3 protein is CASSLSISAGELFF. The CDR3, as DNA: TGTGCCAGCAGCTTATCAATATCGGCCGGGGAGCTGTTTTTT.

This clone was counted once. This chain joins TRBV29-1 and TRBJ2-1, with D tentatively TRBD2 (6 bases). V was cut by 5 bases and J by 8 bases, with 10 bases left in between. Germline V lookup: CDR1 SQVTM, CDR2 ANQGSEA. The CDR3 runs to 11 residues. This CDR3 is CSVLSGYEQFF. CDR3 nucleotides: TGCAGCGTTCTTAGCGGCTATGAGCAGTTCTTC.

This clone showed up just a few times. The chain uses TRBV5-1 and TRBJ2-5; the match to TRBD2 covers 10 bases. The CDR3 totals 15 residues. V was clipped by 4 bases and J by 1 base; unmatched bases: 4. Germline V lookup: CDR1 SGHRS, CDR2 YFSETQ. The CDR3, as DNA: TGCGCCAGCAGCCAGAGACTAGCGGGCCAAGAGACCCAGTACTTC. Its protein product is CASSQRLAGQETQYF.

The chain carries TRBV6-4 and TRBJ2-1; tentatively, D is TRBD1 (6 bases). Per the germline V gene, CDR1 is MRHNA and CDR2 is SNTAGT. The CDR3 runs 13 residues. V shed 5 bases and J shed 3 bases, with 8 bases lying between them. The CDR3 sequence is CASSTGSYNEQFF. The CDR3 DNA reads TGTGCCAGCAGTACAGGGAGCTACAATGAGCAGTTCTTC.

CDR3 amino acids: CASSLTGQSQETQYF. The CDR3 region has the DNA TGTGCCAGCAGCTTAACGGGACAGTCCCAAGAGACCCAGTACTTC. The chain recombines TRBV7-3 with TRBJ2-5, with 7 bases fitting TRBD1. Germline CDR1 reads SGHTA; CDR2 reads FQGTGA. Losses at the gene ends were 0 bases for V and 1 base for J; bases not matched to a gene: 2. The CDR3 has 15 amino acids.

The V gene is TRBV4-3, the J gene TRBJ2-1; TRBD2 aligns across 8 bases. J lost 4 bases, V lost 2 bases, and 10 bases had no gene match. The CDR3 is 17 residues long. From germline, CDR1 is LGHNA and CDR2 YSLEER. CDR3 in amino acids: CASSQSETSGIYNEQFF. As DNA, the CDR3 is TGCGCCAGCAGCCAATCGGAAACTAGCGGAATATACAATGAGCAGTTCTTC.

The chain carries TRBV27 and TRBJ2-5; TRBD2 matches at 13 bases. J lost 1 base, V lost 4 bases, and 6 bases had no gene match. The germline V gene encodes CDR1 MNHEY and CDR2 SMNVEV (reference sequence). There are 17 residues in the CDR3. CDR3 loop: CASSSHRLAGGQETQYF. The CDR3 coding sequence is TGTGCCAGCAGTTCCCACCGACTAGCGGGGGGCCAAGAGACCCAGTACTTC.

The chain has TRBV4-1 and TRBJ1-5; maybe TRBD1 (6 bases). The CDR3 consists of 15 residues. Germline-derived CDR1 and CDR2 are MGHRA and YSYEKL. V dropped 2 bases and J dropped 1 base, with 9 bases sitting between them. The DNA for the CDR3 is TGCGCCAGCAGCCAAACAGGGTACAGCAATCAGCCCCAGCATTTT. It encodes CASSQTGYSNQPQHF.

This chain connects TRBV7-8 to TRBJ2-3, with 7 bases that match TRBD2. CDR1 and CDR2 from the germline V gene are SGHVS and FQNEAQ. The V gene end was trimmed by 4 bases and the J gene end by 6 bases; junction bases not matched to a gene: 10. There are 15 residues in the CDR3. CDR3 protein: CASSSFGLVADTQYF. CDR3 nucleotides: TGTGCCAGCAGCTCATTCGGACTAGTTGCGGATACGCAGTATTTT.

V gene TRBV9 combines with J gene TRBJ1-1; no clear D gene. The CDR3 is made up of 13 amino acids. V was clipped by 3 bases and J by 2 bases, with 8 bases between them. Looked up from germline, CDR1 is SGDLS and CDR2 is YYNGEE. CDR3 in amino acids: CASSGLQNTEAFF. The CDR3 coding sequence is TGTGCCAGCAGCGGGTTACAAAACACTGAAGCTTTCTTT.

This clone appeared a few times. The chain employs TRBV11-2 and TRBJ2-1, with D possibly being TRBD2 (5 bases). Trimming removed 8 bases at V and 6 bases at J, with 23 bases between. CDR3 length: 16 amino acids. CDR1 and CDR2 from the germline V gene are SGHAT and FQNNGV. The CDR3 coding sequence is TGTGCCAGCCGCGTTGGATTCGGGTTTGAGGGCAATGAGCAGTTCTTC. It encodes CASRVGFGFEGNEQFF.

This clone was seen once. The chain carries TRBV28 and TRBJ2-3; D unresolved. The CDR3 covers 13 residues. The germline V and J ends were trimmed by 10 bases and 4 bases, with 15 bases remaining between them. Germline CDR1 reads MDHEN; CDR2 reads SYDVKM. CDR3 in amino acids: CATDSALPDTQYF. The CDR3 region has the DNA TGTGCCACCGATTCAGCGTTACCAGATACGCAGTATTTT.

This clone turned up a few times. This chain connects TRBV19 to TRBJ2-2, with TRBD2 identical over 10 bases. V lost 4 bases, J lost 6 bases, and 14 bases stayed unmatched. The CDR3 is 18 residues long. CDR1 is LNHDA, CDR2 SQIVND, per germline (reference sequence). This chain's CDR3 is CASSTLSGGPSKPGELFF. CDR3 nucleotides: TGTGCCAGTAGTACCCTTAGCGGGGGGCCCTCAAAACCCGGGGAGCTGTTTTTT.

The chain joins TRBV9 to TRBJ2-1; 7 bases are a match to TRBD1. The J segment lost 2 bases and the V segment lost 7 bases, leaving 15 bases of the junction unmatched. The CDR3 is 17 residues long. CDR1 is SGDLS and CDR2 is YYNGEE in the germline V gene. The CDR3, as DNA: TGTGCCAGCTCCCCATCCCTAGCCGGGACAGCCTACAATGAGCAGTTCTTC. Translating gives CASSPSLAGTAYNEQFF.

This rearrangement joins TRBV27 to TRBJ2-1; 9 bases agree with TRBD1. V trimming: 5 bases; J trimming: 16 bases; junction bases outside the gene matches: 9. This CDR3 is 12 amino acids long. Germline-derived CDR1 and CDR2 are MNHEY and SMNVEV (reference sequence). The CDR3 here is CASSLGQGRKFF. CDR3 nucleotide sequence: TGTGCCAGCAGTCTCGGACAGGGGCGCAAATTCTTC.

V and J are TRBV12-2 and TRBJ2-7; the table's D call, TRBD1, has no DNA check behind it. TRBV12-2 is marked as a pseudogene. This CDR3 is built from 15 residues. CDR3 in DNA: TGTACAAGTAGCTTAGCTGGGGGCCTCTCCTACGAGCAGTACTTC. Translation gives CTSSLAGGLSYEQYF.

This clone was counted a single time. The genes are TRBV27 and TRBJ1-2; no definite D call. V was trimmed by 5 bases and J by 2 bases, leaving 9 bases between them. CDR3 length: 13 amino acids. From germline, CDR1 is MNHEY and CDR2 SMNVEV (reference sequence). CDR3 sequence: CASSAGFNYGYTF. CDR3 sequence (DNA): TGTGCCAGCAGTGCCGGTTTCAACTATGGCTACACCTTC.

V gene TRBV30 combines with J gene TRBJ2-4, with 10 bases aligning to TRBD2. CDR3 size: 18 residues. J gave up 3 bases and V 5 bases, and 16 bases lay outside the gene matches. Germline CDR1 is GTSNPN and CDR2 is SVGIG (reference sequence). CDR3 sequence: CAWGSALAGEYYKNIQYF. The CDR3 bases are TGTGCCTGGGGGAGCGCGCTAGCGGGGGAATACTACAAAAACATTCAGTACTTC.